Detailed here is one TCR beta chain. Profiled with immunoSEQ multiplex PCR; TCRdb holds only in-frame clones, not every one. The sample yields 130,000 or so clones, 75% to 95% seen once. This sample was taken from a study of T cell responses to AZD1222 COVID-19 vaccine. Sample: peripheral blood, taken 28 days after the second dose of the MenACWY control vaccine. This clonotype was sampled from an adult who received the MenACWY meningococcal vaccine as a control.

In nucleotides, the CDR3 is TGTGCCAGCAGTGAACTTACAGACAGGGCCCGCAATCAGCCCCAGCATTTT. Its translation: CASSELTDRARNQPQHF. The chain couples TRBV25-1 to TRBJ1-5; TRBD1 agrees at 7 bases. Germline CDR1 MGHDK, CDR2 SYGVNS. V was pared by 2 bases and J by 2 bases, with 9 bases of the junction left unmatched. This CDR3 region has 17 residues.